Sequencing of this T cell receptor beta chain was carried out in a study of CD8+ T cells in alopecia areata (dated 2018 in TCRdb). Notes on the research overall: The treated patients took part in an open-label pilot trial in which moderate-to-severe alopecia areata was treated with oral tofacitinib at 5 to 10 mg twice daily. Disease severity in treated patients was measured with the SALT score, which quantifies the percentage of affected scalp surface area. Scalp clonality was compared across normal scalp (n=4), patchy alopecia areata scalp (n=8), and alopecia totalis/universalis scalp (n=8). The study used high-throughput TCRbeta sequencing to examine T cell clonal expansion in alopecia areata, in both the C3H/HeJ mouse model and human patients. Tofacitinib-treated patients had biopsies at baseline and at 4 and 24 weeks of treatment, with a later scalp biopsy in several patients. Human TCRbeta sequencing covered scalp tissue and sorted CD4+ and CD8+ peripheral blood T cells from patchy and totalis/universalis alopecia areata patients and healthy controls. The RNA source kit depended on sample type: the PAXgene miRNA kit for fixed scalp, the miRNeasy kit for PBMCs, and the RNeasy kit for mouse skin. TCRbeta CDR3 regions were amplified by immunoSEQ multiplex PCR with 35 Vbeta forward and 13 Jbeta reverse primers. Tofacitinib was administered for 6 to 18 months, and 6 months of follow-up off drug were then conducted to assess delayed response and recurrence.

To note about this clone: Its antigen has not been determined. No base quality values were provided; no much bigger clone lies one nucleotide off.

The research as a whole found: Unlike mouse skin, which is dominated by gammadelta T cells, normal human skin has resident alphabeta T cells that are also sequenced, and this complicates analysis of the scalp TCR repertoire. Compared with mice, TCR sequences shared between patients were less clear, possibly partly because of HLA diversity across the patient population. Lesional scalp, especially in alopecia totalis/universalis, showed higher clonality and more expanded CD8+ clones than normal scalp, suggesting antigenic drive. Tofacitinib significantly decreased scalp clonality and the number of expanded CD8+ clones among the top 100 scalp clones. Because the treated cohort was small and included a single nonresponder, larger studies are needed to assess links between baseline CD8+ expansion and response. During tofacitinib treatment, many expanded lesional clones stuck around in both scalp and blood, and this persistence may partly explain why relapse happens after treatment is stopped.

Libraries were prepared through the immunoSEQ multiplex PCR assay. For TCR sequencing, RNA was extracted from every sample and reverse transcribed into cDNA to serve as template. SuperScript III was used for first-strand cDNA synthesis, primed with a 2:1 mix of oligo-dT and random hexamers. Amplification bias was assessed with a synthetic immune receptor repertoire, and residual bias was removed computationally. The source study handled its data this way. Raw reads were preprocessed to remove errors, and CDR3 was defined according to IMGT conventions as the region from the conserved cysteine to phenylalanine. Clonality was computed as 1 minus the Shannon entropy, with the entropy normalized by log2 of the number of productive unique TCRs. Scalp TCRbeta sequences were cross-referenced with sorted blood CD4 and CD8 repertoires so that the CD4 or CD8 identity of scalp clones could be inferred. Not all clones reach the TCRdb copy of this immuneACCESS table, which keeps in-frame sequences only. Checked studies attribute under half of the gap to unresolved V genes and leave the rest unexplained. V, J and clone size were drawn from that table, and D and trimming were deduced from the DNA. The sample has under 350,000 clones on record, roughly 60% of them singletons. The biggest ten clones account for roughly 1.8% of the sample.

This specimen's time point label, per the study, means: 24 weeks on oral tofacitinib. According to the study, the label for this sample's treatment or condition signals: oral pan-JAK inhibitor, 5-10 mg twice daily. Lesional scalp punch biopsies and peripheral blood were obtained from alopecia areata patients. PBMCs were isolated by density centrifugation and stained for CD3, CD4 and CD8, after which CD4+ and CD8+ T cells were sorted on a FACSAria. The germline V gene provides CDR1 MDHEN and CDR2 SYDVKM. V is reduced by 7 bases and J by 4 bases, leaving a spacing of 10 bases between them. The CDR3 contains 13 residues, cysteine and phenylalanine counted. Only CDR3 DNA is held: 39 bases, read in frame from base 1.

The V and J segments used are TRBV28 and TRBJ2-2, with TRBD2 as a weak D call on 5 bases. The receptor's source is a human donor with alopecia areata. This specimen was CD4+ T cells sorted from blood, taken at week 24, from a patient treated with tofacitinib. The DNA sequence is given as TGTGCCAGCACCATACGGGGCACCGGGGAGCTGTTTTTT. Its translation reads: CASTIRGTGELFF.